This T cell receptor (beta chain) originates from a study of blood T cell repertoires in COVID-19. Sequenced by immunoSEQ multiplex PCR; TCRdb stores in-frame clones only, minus some. The sample shows some 170,000 clones, about 75% of them seen only once. The CDR3 is 14 amino acids. Germline loops: CDR1 SNHLY, CDR2 FYNNEI. V lost 6 bases and J lost 2; bases outside the gene matches: 4. The sequence derives from a woman aged 70-85 years with acute or convalescent COVID-19. Sequenced: peripheral blood. This chain uses TRBV2 with TRBJ1-3; 7 bases fit TRBD1. The CDR3 sequence: CASSYDRAGNTIYF. CDR3 sequence (DNA): TGTGCCAGCAGCTATGACAGGGCTGGAAACACCATATATTTT.